The 3 T cell receptor beta chains presented below share a single source sample, sequenced in a study of EBV T-cell therapy then PD-1 blockade in nasopharyngeal carcinoma. Which antigens these TCRs recognize remains unknown. Some clones are missing from TCRdb's copy, which holds only in-frame ones; the method was immunoSEQ multiplex PCR. Among under 25,000 clones listed, 80% to 85% were seen once. Treatment: AdE1-LMPpoly-expanded autologous EBV-specific T-cell therapy followed by anti-PD-1 nivolumab. The input for sequencing was CD8+ T cells from blood, taken at roughly day 35 from a patient whose treatment included autologous EBV-specific T cells and nivolumab. These receptors came from a man in his forties or fifties with nasopharyngeal carcinoma.

The gene calls are TRBV20-1 and TRBJ2-7; D gene uncertain. The V and J ends lost 6 bases and 4 bases respectively, with 10 bases between them. CDR3 length: 11 residues. Per the germline V gene, CDR1 is DFQATT and CDR2 is SNEGSKA (reference sequence). The CDR3 bases are TGCAGTGCCCTGGACGGGTACGAGCAGTACTTC. Protein product: CSALDGYEQYF.

V usage is TRBV7-2 and J usage is TRBJ1-1, with 9 bases that match TRBD1. Germline V gene sequence: CDR1 SGHTA, CDR2 FQGNSA. The CDR3 runs 14 residues. V trimming: 5 bases; J trimming: 1 base; junction bases outside the gene matches: 2. The CDR3 protein is CASSQTGGNTEAFF. The CDR3, as DNA: TGTGCCAGCAGCCAGACAGGGGGGAACACTGAAGCTTTCTTT.

The chain couples TRBV7-2 to TRBJ2-3, with D hard to call. The CDR3 has 15 amino acids. Germline CDR1 SGHTA, CDR2 FQGNSA. Trimming took 1 base from V and 0 from J, leaving 8 bases between them. The chain's CDR3 is CASSLEGASTDTQYF. The CDR3 DNA reads TGTGCCAGCAGCTTAGAGGGTGCGAGCACAGATACGCAGTATTTT.